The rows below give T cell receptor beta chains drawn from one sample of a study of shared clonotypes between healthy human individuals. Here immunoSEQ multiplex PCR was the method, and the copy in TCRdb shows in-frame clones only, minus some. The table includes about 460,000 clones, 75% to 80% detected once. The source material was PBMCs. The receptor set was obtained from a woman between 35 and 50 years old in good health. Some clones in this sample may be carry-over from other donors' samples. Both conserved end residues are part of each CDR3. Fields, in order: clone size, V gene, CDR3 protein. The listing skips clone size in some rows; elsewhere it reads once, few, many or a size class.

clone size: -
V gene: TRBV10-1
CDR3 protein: CASKPDRGSINYGYTF

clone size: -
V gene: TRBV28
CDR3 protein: CASSKNVGQGSEKLFF

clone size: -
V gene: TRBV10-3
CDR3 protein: CATSGANEQFF

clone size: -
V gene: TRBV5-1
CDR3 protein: CASSSPGGGETQYF

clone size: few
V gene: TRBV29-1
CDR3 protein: CSVSLAGVDTQYF

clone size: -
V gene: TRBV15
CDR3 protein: CATSRDPGQFYEQYF

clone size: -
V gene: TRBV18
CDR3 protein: CASSPAQGKSYEQYF

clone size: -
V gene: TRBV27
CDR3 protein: CASRSHFRKRYEQYF

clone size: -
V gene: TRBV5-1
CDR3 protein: CASSLFFSYEQYF

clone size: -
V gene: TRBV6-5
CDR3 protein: CASRRQGIYGYTF

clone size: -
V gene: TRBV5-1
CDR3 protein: CASSLYRDLEDTQYF

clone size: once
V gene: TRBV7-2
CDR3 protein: CASSPGRGRSTDTQYF

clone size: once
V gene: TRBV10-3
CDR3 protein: CAISEVRVPTGELFF

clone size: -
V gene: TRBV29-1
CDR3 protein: CSVLDSDYGYTF

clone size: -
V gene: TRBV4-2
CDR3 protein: CASSQGGQGSEQYF

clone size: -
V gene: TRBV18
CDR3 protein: CASSPGANYGYTF

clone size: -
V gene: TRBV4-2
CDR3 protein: CASSQEFGQGGNEQFF

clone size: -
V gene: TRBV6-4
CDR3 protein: CASSEEAGQPQHF

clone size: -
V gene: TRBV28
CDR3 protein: CASTLPGGHEQYF

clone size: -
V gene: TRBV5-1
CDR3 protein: CASSLSPAAENLEQYF

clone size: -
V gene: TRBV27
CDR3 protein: CASSFAGRESYEQYF

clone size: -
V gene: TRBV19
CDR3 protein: CASSTGRDQVEAFF

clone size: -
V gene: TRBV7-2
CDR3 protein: CASSLVGTGGSGANVLTF

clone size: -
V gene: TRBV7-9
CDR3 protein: CASSLPPKETQYF

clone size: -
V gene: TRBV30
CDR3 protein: CAWSQGVPYNEQFF

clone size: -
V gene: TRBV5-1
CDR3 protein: CASSSTSGSSGELFF

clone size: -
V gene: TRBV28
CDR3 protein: CASSFSSGTQYF

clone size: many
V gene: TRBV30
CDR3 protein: CAWSVRSSWGETQYF

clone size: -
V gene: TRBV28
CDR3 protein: CASSGRQGVLYEQYF

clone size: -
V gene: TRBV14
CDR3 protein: CASSQDRTAYGYTF

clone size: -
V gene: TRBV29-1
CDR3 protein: CSVEEGTGYGYTF

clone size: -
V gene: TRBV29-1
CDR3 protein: CSAEGETQYF

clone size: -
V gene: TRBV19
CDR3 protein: CASSHRPRTVSGNTIYF

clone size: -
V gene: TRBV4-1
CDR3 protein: CASSQGLRGSGELFF

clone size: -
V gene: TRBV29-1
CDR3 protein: CSVMRGLNQPQHF

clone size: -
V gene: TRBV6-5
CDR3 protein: CASSYSVGYGYTF

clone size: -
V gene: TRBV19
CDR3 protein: CASSIRDNTGELFF

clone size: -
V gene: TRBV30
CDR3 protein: CAWTLGRGGYSPLHF

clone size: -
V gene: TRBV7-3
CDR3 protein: CASSLTRGGEQYF

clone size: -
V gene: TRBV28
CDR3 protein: CASSPGDRSDGYTF

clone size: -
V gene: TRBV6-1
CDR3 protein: CASSPTRDRQETQYF

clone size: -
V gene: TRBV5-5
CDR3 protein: CASSWTGTGEQYF

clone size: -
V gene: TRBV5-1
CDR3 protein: CASSLGQSNTEAFF